The 30 T cell receptor beta chains below come from one sample, sequenced in a study of Ad26.COV2.S vaccination and SARS-CoV-2 variants. Treatment in this sample: around 19 received Ad26.COV2.S at low or high dose, single or two shots; roughly five received placebo; per-sample allocation not given. Each sample was drawn 63 days after the first injection (of vaccine or placebo). Measured with immunoSEQ multiplex PCR; TCRdb has only the in-frame clones, and not every one. Seen here are around 240,000 clones, over 75% observed once, and the top ten hold around 11%. The sample consisted of peripheral blood, taken in a trial of Ad26.COV2.S vaccine versus placebo. These TCRs come from a person aged 18 to 59 who received the Ad26.COV2.S COVID-19 vaccine or a placebo.

The gene calls are TRBV6-6 and TRBJ1-5; 8 bases line up with TRBD1. The germline V gene has CDR1 MNHNY and CDR2 SVGAGI (reference sequence). Germline trimming cut 4 bases from V and 5 bases from J; bases unmatched to any gene: 4. CDR3 length: 14 residues. The CDR3 reads CASSWTGTDQPQHF. The CDR3 nucleotides read TGTGCCAGCAGTTGGACAGGGACCGATCAGCCCCAGCATTTT.

This chain joins TRBV3-1 (or the pseudogene TRBV3-2) and TRBJ2-7; D possibly corresponds to TRBD1 (6 bases). This CDR3 has 19 residues. CDR1 LGHDT and CDR2 YNNKEL come from the germline V gene (reference sequence). V shed 0 bases and J shed 1 base, with 22 bases lying between them. The CDR3 bases are TGTGCCAGCAGCCAAGATGGAGCTCAACTGAGGACAGTATCCTACGAGCAGTACTTC. This codes for CASSQDGAQLRTVSYEQYF.

The chain recombines TRBV6-5 with TRBJ2-7; D unresolved. Germline V gene lookup returns CDR1 MNHEY and CDR2 SVGAGI. The CDR3 loop spans 12 amino acids. V dropped 7 bases and J dropped 4 bases, with 11 bases sitting between them. CDR3 in amino acids: CASIGVGYEQYF. CDR3 coding DNA: TGTGCCAGCATCGGAGTTGGGTACGAGCAGTACTTC.

In this sample, this clone turned up once. The same CDR3 is also encoded by other DNA sequences in this sample. V usage is TRBV19 and J usage is TRBJ2-2; D remains unclear. CDR1 is LNHDA and CDR2 is SQIVND in the germline V gene (reference sequence). The CDR3 covers 12 residues. With 1 base removed from V and 7 bases from J, the gap between germline ends came to 4 bases. The CDR3 DNA reads as TGTGCCAGTAGTATAGGTAGCGGGGAGCTGTTTTTT. It yields the protein CASSIGSGELFF.

This chain joins TRBV2 and TRBJ1-1; 7 bases line up with TRBD1. The CDR3 totals 13 residues. Unmatched junction bases numbered 3, after V lost 7 bases and J lost 1 base. The germline V gene has CDR1 SNHLY and CDR2 FYNNEI. CDR3 amino acids: CASTGQTNTEAFF. CDR3 DNA: TGTGCCAGCACGGGACAGACGAACACTGAAGCTTTCTTT.

The chain couples TRBV10-2 to TRBJ2-5; perhaps D is TRBD1 or TRBD2 (5 bases each). CDR1 is WSHSY and CDR2 is SAAADI in the germline V gene. Trimming left V 4 bases short and J 4 bases short, with 7 bases between. CDR3 length equals 12 residues. In DNA form, the CDR3 reads TGCGCCAGCAGTGGGGGGATAGAGACCCAGTACTTC. Amino acid sequence: CASSGGIETQYF.

The V gene is TRBV7-2, the J gene TRBJ1-2, with TRBD1 matching 7 bases. The junction had 5 bases not matched to a gene; V was cut back by 5 bases and J by 2 bases. CDR1 is SGHTA, CDR2 FQGNSA, per germline. The CDR3 covers 14 residues. CDR3 bases: TGTGCCAGCAGCGAGCAGACAGGGAACTATGGCTACACCTTC. It codes for CASSEQTGNYGYTF.

A few counts support this clone. This chain connects TRBV11-2 to TRBJ1-6, with 8 nucleotides matching TRBD1. CDR3 length equals 14 residues. Per germline, CDR1 SGHAT and CDR2 FQNNGV. Trimming at V came to 5 bases and at J to 9 bases, leaving 6 bases not matched to a gene. CDR3 residues: CASSPGQGPSPLHF. CDR3 bases: TGTGCCAGCAGCCCCGGACAGGGTCCTTCACCCCTCCACTTT.

V is TRBV10-3 and J is TRBJ1-1; perhaps TRBD1 as D (6 bases). The CDR3 consists of 12 residues. V was cut by 6 bases and J by 7 bases, with 12 bases left in between. CDR1 and CDR2 from the germline V gene are ENHRY and SYGVKD. CDR3 amino acids: CAISSDSFEAFF. CDR3 nucleotide sequence: TGTGCCATCAGCTCGGACAGCTTTGAAGCTTTCTTT.

This clone has a single count. The gene calls are TRBV3-1 (or the pseudogene TRBV3-2) and TRBJ2-6, with 7 bases lining up with TRBD2. CDR1 and CDR2 from the germline V gene are LGHDT and YNNKEL (reference sequence). The CDR3 has 17 amino acids. The V segment lost 0 bases and the J segment 2 bases; nucleotides outside the gene matches: 4. The DNA for the CDR3 is TGTGCCAGCAGCCAAGAAATTGCGGGAGCTGGGGCCAACGTCCTGACTTTC. It encodes CASSQEIAGAGANVLTF.

This sequence joins TRBV28 and TRBJ2-7; 9 bases are a match to TRBD1. CDR3 size: 15 residues. The trim removed 5 bases at V and 3 bases at J, leaving 8 bases unmatched. Germline CDR1 MDHEN, CDR2 SYDVKM. CDR3 nucleotides: TGTGCCAGCAGTGTCTCCGGGACAGGGAGCTACGAGCAGTACTTC. Amino acid sequence: CASSVSGTGSYEQYF.

This clone showed up many times. The CDR3 is CATNRGQNTGELFF. The DNA of the CDR3 is TGTGCCACGAACAGGGGTCAGAACACCGGGGAGCTGTTTTTT. The gene calls are TRBV19 and TRBJ2-2; 7 bases are a match to TRBD1. The CDR3 is 14 amino acids. J lost 1 base, V lost 10 bases, and 6 bases had no gene match. Per the germline V gene, CDR1 is LNHDA and CDR2 is SQIVND (reference sequence).

This clone was seen only a few times. CDR3 in amino acids: CASRLGYNSPLHF. CDR3 DNA sequence: TGTGCCAGCAGGCTTGGCTATAATTCACCCCTCCACTTT. This chain connects TRBV5-4 to TRBJ1-6, with D unclear. Trimming took 5 bases from V and 3 from J, leaving 6 bases between them. Germline CDR1 and CDR2: SGHNT and YYREEE (reference sequence). This CDR3 is 13 amino acids long.

This chain links TRBV6-5 with TRBJ2-1; the D gene could be TRBD1 or TRBD2 (5 bases each). Germline V gives CDR1 MNHEY, CDR2 SVGAGI. The CDR3 is 15 amino acids. V was shortened by 7 bases and J by 0 bases, with 13 bases between the two germline ends. This CDR3 reads CASTEGWGSYNEQFF. CDR3 sequence (DNA): TGTGCCAGCACCGAGGGGTGGGGCTCCTACAATGAGCAGTTCTTC.

The chain combines TRBV27 with TRBJ1-5, with 7 bases lining up with TRBD1. J gave up 1 base and V 5 bases, and 2 bases lay outside the gene matches. The CDR3 is made up of 14 amino acids. In germline, CDR1 is MNHEY, CDR2 SMNVEV (reference sequence). The CDR3, as DNA: TGTGCCAGCAGTCTACAGGGGAGCAATCAGCCCCAGCATTTT. It encodes CASSLQGSNQPQHF.

The gene calls are TRBV10-1 and TRBJ2-2, with a weak D call TRBD1 (6 bases). This CDR3 is built from 18 residues. Between the trimmed V and J ends, which lost 0 bases and 0 bases, there was a span of 14 bases. Looked up from germline, CDR1 is WNHNN and CDR2 is SYGVQD (reference sequence). The chain's CDR3 is CASSESLDRMSNTGELFF. For the CDR3, the DNA is TGCGCCAGCAGTGAGTCGCTTGACAGGATGTCGAACACCGGGGAGCTGTTTTTT.

The genes are TRBV11-2 and TRBJ1-6; the D gene is possibly TRBD1 (5 bases). The CDR3 sequence is 15 residues long. V lost 2 bases and J 6 bases, leaving 11 bases between the germline ends. Germline-derived CDR1 and CDR2 are SGHAT and FQNNGV. The CDR3 DNA is TGTGCCAGCAGCTTATTCGAGGGACTTAATTCACCCCTCCACTTT. Encoded protein: CASSLFEGLNSPLHF.

V and J are TRBV30 and TRBJ1-4; tentative D call: TRBD1 (5 bases). The V gene's germline CDR1 is GTSNPN and CDR2 SVGIG (reference sequence). The CDR3 is made up of 15 amino acids. V lost 3 bases and J lost 0, with 11 bases in between. The CDR3 region has the DNA TGTGCCTGGAGCCCGGGGGAGTCAACTAATGAAAAACTGTTTTTT. It codes for CAWSPGESTNEKLFF.

The chain combines TRBV11-3 with TRBJ2-3, with D tentatively TRBD1 (6 bases). This CDR3 region has 17 residues. CDR1 and CDR2 from the germline V gene are SGHNT and YENEEA. Trimming removed 2 bases at V and 5 bases at J, with 20 bases between. The CDR3 DNA reads as TGTGCCAGCAGCTTACGACAGCCGGGACCAGGGGTAGATACGCAGTATTTT. Translation gives CASSLRQPGPGVDTQYF.

The chain is built from TRBV2 and TRBJ1-4; D ambiguous. CDR1 and CDR2 from the germline V gene are SNHLY and FYNNEI. Trimming took off 7 bases at V and 4 bases at J, with 13 bases between the two ends. The CDR3 runs to 14 residues. CDR3 DNA: TGTGCCAGCACCGATGGACGGAATAATGAAAAACTGTTTTTT. Amino acids: CASTDGRNNEKLFF.

The chain joins TRBV5-1 to TRBJ1-6, with 8 nucleotides matching TRBD1. Germline assignment: CDR1 SGHRS and CDR2 YFSETQ. CDR3 length: 17 residues. The V and J ends lost 0 bases and 10 bases, in that order; junction bases with no gene match: 12. The CDR3 sequence: CASSLERQGSAESPLHF. The CDR3 nucleotides read TGCGCCAGCAGCTTGGAGCGACAGGGGTCGGCGGAATCACCCCTCCACTTT.

A few counts support this clone. V gene TRBV6-6 combines with J gene TRBJ1-5, with D unresolved. CDR1 and CDR2 (germline): MNHNY, SVGAGI (reference sequence). V was trimmed by 10 bases and J by 2 bases, leaving 9 bases between them. This CDR3 comprises 12 residues. The CDR3 loop reads CATTEGNQPQHF. The CDR3, as DNA: TGTGCCACCACGGAGGGCAATCAGCCCCAGCATTTT.

The chain couples TRBV27 to TRBJ2-1, with D perhaps given as TRBD1 or TRBD2 (5 bases each). Trimming took 8 bases from V and 4 from J, leaving 18 bases between them. Germline V gives CDR1 MNHEY, CDR2 SMNVEV (reference sequence). The CDR3 loop spans 15 amino acids. CDR3 in DNA: TGTGCCAGCTACCCGAGGGGCTACAATTACAATGAGCAGTTCTTC. Its protein product is CASYPRGYNYNEQFF.

This rearrangement joins TRBV27 to TRBJ1-1, with TRBD1 as a possible D gene (5 bases). This CDR3 has 14 amino acids. Trimming shortened V by 3 bases and J by 4 bases, and 12 bases separated the two germline ends. Germline-derived CDR1 and CDR2 are MNHEY and SMNVEV (reference sequence). The CDR3 region is CASSFGAGGTEAFF. The CDR3 nucleotides are TGTGCCAGCAGTTTTGGGGCAGGAGGCACTGAAGCTTTCTTT.

The chain couples TRBV7-3 to TRBJ2-1; 7 bases agree with TRBD2. Germline loops: CDR1 SGHTA, CDR2 FQGTGA. The CDR3 runs 16 residues. V lost 5 bases, J lost 0 bases, and 7 bases stayed unmatched. This CDR3 is CASSVKAGNSYNEQFF. In nucleotides, the CDR3 is TGTGCCAGCAGCGTAAAAGCGGGGAACTCCTACAATGAGCAGTTCTTC.

CDR3 nucleotide sequence: TGTGCCAGCAGCTCCCCCCCGACAGGTGCCTACGAGCAGTACTTC. Translating gives CASSSPPTGAYEQYF. The V call is TRBV13, the J call TRBJ2-7, with D perhaps matching TRBD1 (6 bases). V shed 4 bases and J shed 2 bases, with 15 bases lying between them. The germline V gene has CDR1 PRHDT and CDR2 FYEKMQ (reference sequence). The CDR3 is 15 residues long.

The J gene is TRBJ1-1, the V gene TRBV14, with unresolved D. Germline CDR1 SGHDN, CDR2 FVKESK. Trimming took off 1 base at V and 8 bases at J, with 17 bases between the two ends. The CDR3 extends over 15 amino acids. This CDR3 reads CASSQVGRELDEAFF. The CDR3 DNA follows: TGTGCCAGCAGCCAAGTTGGGCGGGAATTAGACGAAGCTTTCTTT.

The rearrangement uses TRBV2 and TRBJ2-1; TRBD2 agrees at 11 bases. Per the germline V gene, CDR1 is SNHLY and CDR2 is FYNNEI. The CDR3 has 16 residues. With 2 bases clipped from V and 9 bases from J, the junction kept 9 bases outside the gene matches. CDR3 nucleotide sequence: TGTGCCAGCAGTGAAACCCGGCTAGCGGGAGGAGGTGAGCAGTTCTTC. Translated, it gives CASSETRLAGGGEQFF.

The chain is built from TRBV5-1 and TRBJ2-1; 7 bases fit TRBD1. Trimming removed 2 bases from V and 0 bases from J; junction bases left unmatched: 8. From germline, CDR1 is SGHRS and CDR2 YFSETQ. The CDR3 length is 17 residues. The CDR3 region has the DNA TGCGCCAGCAGCTTTTGGGACAGATCATCCTCCTACAATGAGCAGTTCTTC. Residues: CASSFWDRSSSYNEQFF.

This chain links TRBV4-1 with TRBJ2-3; 8 nucleotides align to TRBD1. The trim removed 6 bases at V and 1 base at J, leaving 6 bases unmatched. This CDR3 comprises 15 residues. Germline values: CDR1 MGHRA, CDR2 YSYEKL. The CDR3 reads CASREATGGTDTQYF. Here the CDR3 DNA reads TGCGCCAGCAGGGAGGCGACAGGGGGCACAGATACGCAGTATTTT.